The 25 T cell receptor beta chains in this list originate from one sample, sequenced in a study of T cell responses to AZD1222 COVID-19 vaccine. Using immunoSEQ multiplex PCR, the repertoire was profiled, and TCRdb retains in-frame clones only, with some absent. The repertoire holds 85,000 to 120,000 clones, with approximately 84% as singletons. The sequenced sample was peripheral blood, obtained on day 0 of AZD1222 vaccination. These receptors were obtained from an adult in good health.

V is TRBV7-9 and J is TRBJ1-1, with D possibly TRBD1 on 5 matching bases. The CDR3 spans 14 residues. V lost 5 bases, J lost 2 bases, and 12 bases lay in between. Germline CDR1 is SEHNR and CDR2 is FQNEAQ (reference sequence). The CDR3 spells CASSPWGGNTEAFF. The DNA of the CDR3 is TGTGCCAGCAGCCCTTGGGGGGGAAACACTGAAGCTTTCTTT.

The chain's CDR3 is CASSQVRGNEKLFF. The CDR3 nucleotides are TGTGCCAGCAGCCAGGTCAGGGGCAATGAAAAACTGTTTTTT. This chain connects TRBV11-3 to TRBJ1-4, with D possibly TRBD1 on 6 matching bases. This CDR3 is 14 amino acids long. CDR1 and CDR2 from the germline V gene are SGHNT and YENEEA. V was clipped by 5 bases and J by 5 bases, with 12 bases between them.

This sequence joins TRBV6-5 and TRBJ1-2, with D unresolved. CDR1 is MNHEY and CDR2 is SVGAGI in the germline V gene. Trimming pared 8 bases from V and 2 bases from J, leaving 9 bases between. The CDR3 is 12 residues long. The CDR3 reads CASSLQNYGYTF. The CDR3 nucleotides are TGTGCCAGCTCCCTACAGAACTATGGCTACACCTTC.

This clone was observed once. The chain uses TRBV6-5 and TRBJ1-6; D unclear. The CDR3 extends over 15 amino acids. V lost 7 bases and J 0 bases, leaving 10 bases between the germline ends. Germline CDR1 is MNHEY and CDR2 is SVGAGI. The CDR3 DNA follows: TGTGCCAGCACCTCCCGTGGCTCCTATAATTCACCCCTCCACTTT. It yields the protein CASTSRGSYNSPLHF.

This clone was seen a single time. The V and J genes are TRBV7-9 and TRBJ2-1, with 8 positions matching TRBD1. Trimming at V came to 1 base and at J to 4 bases, leaving 3 bases not matched to a gene. CDR1 is SEHNR and CDR2 is FQNEAQ in the germline V gene (reference sequence). This CDR3 region has 15 residues. The CDR3 DNA sequence: TGTGCCAGCAGCTTAGTGGACAGGGTGTACAATGAGCAGTTCTTC. Residues: CASSLVDRVYNEQFF.

The chain employs TRBV7-2 and TRBJ2-1; TRBD2 aligns across 8 bases. With V trimmed by 5 bases and J by 3 bases, 12 bases remained unmatched. Germline lookup yields CDR1 SGHTA and CDR2 FQGNSA. This CDR3 has 17 amino acids. CDR3 sequence: CASSPRQGLENYNEQFF. CDR3 nucleotide sequence: TGTGCCAGCAGCCCCAGGCAGGGACTAGAGAACTACAATGAGCAGTTCTTC.

The chain uses TRBV5-1 and TRBJ1-5, with 7 bases identical to TRBD1. Unmatched junction bases numbered 13, after V lost 4 bases and J lost 9 bases. This CDR3 comprises 15 residues. In germline, CDR1 is SGHRS, CDR2 YFSETQ. The CDR3 DNA follows: TGCGCCAGCAGCCCTACCGGGACAGAGCCCGGGCCCCAGCATTTT. Translated, it gives CASSPTGTEPGPQHF.

This clone was detected only once. The V call is TRBV4-2, the J call TRBJ2-1; TRBD2 aligns across 8 bases. The germline CDR1 and CDR2 sequences are LGHNA and YNFKEQ. This CDR3 comprises 15 residues. Trimming at V came to 6 bases and at J to 7 bases, leaving 11 bases not matched to a gene. The CDR3 here is CASRPRGANLNEQFF. The DNA for the CDR3 is TGTGCCAGCAGACCGCGGGGGGCAAATCTAAATGAGCAGTTCTTC.

The chain recombines TRBV2 with TRBJ2-1; 7 bases line up with TRBD1. This CDR3 contains 13 residues. CDR1 is SNHLY and CDR2 is FYNNEI in the germline V gene. J was trimmed by 4 bases and V by 7 bases; bases with no gene match: 4. CDR3: CASTSQGYNEQFF. The CDR3 nucleotides read TGTGCCAGCACTTCACAGGGGTACAATGAGCAGTTCTTC.

In its sample, this clone was seen once. The chain combines TRBV29-1 with TRBJ1-2, with 12 nucleotides matching TRBD1. V shed 7 bases and J 7 bases; nucleotides not matched to a gene: 13. This CDR3 region has 15 residues. Germline loops: CDR1 SQVTM, CDR2 ANQGSEA. CDR3 sequence: CSAQTAGTGGGGYTF. The CDR3 DNA follows: TGCAGCGCCCAGACCGCCGGGACAGGGGGCGGTGGCTACACCTTC.

V usage is TRBV28 and J usage is TRBJ1-5, with D possibly TRBD1 on 5 matching bases. V was cut by 6 bases and J by 2 bases, with 14 bases left in between. The CDR3 covers 15 residues. Germline CDR1 MDHEN, CDR2 SYDVKM. The CDR3: CASRVPREGNQPQHF. Written as DNA, the CDR3 is TGTGCCAGCAGGGTCCCCAGGGAGGGCAATCAGCCCCAGCATTTT.

CDR3 nucleotide sequence: TGCGCCAGCAGCTTAGGACAGGGAACTAATGAAAAACTGTTTTTT. Encoded protein: CASSLGQGTNEKLFF. The chain links TRBV5-1 to TRBJ1-4; 8 bases are shared with TRBD1. The length of the CDR3 is 15 residues. Germline CDR1 SGHRS, CDR2 YFSETQ. V lost 2 bases, J lost 1 base, and 1 base stayed unmatched.

This sequence joins TRBV28 and TRBJ1-1; D is undetermined. The CDR3 runs to 11 residues. Germline V gene data show CDR1 as MDHEN and CDR2 as SYDVKM. V was clipped by 7 bases and J by 6 bases, with 9 bases between them. CDR3 in amino acids: CASTRGPEAFF. The CDR3 region has the DNA TGTGCCAGCACGCGCGGTCCTGAAGCTTTCTTT.

The rearrangement links TRBV28 to TRBJ1-6; 7 nucleotides align to TRBD1. V shed 6 bases, J shed 10 bases, and the junction held 12 bases outside the gene matches. The CDR3 is made up of 15 amino acids. Per the germline V gene, CDR1 is MDHEN and CDR2 is SYDVKM. The CDR3 DNA sequence: TGTGCCAGCAGGGGGACAGTTGAACAGTCATCACCCCTCCACTTT. This translates into CASRGTVEQSSPLHF.

The chain uses TRBV28 and TRBJ1-4, with D maybe TRBD1 (6 bases). Germline V lookup: CDR1 MDHEN, CDR2 SYDVKM. Trimming left V 3 bases short and J 7 bases short, with 9 bases between. The CDR3 length is 13 residues. The CDR3 sequence is CASSFGGGEKLFF. As DNA, the CDR3 is TGTGCCAGCAGTTTCGGAGGGGGTGAAAAACTGTTTTTT. The complete variable domain, with remaining parts taken from reference TRBV28 and TRBJ1-4, reads DVKVTQSSRYLVKRTGEKVFLECVQDMDHENMFWYRQDPGLGLRLIYFSYDVKMKEKGDIPEGYSVSREKKERFSLILESASTNQTSMYLCASSFGGGEKLFFGSGTQLSVL.

The V gene is TRBV28, the J gene TRBJ2-3; D is uncertain. The CDR3 is made up of 14 amino acids. Trimming took 6 bases from V and 3 from J, leaving 13 bases between them. The V gene's germline CDR1 is MDHEN and CDR2 SYDVKM. The CDR3 DNA is TGTGCCAGCAGGGGTTTTGACGGAACAGATACGCAGTATTTT. Protein product: CASRGFDGTDTQYF.

V and J are TRBV6-5 and TRBJ1-4; perhaps TRBD1 as D (6 bases). The ends were cut back, 7 bases at V and 8 bases at J, with 14 bases in the middle. The CDR3 has 13 residues. The germline gives CDR1 MNHEY, CDR2 SVGAGI. The CDR3 here is CASNRGATEKLFF. The CDR3 DNA is TGTGCCAGCAACCGGGGGGCCACAGAAAAACTGTTTTTT.

The chain combines TRBV3-1 (or the pseudogene TRBV3-2) with TRBJ2-1, with D unresolved. Germline V gives CDR1 LGHDT, CDR2 YNNKEL (reference sequence). Trimming took off 4 bases at V and 10 bases at J, with 8 bases between the two ends. This CDR3 is built from 11 residues. The CDR3 here is CASSRGIEQFF. CDR3 coding DNA: TGTGCCAGCAGCCGGGGAATAGAGCAGTTCTTC.

The chain is built from TRBV7-9 and TRBJ2-5; D tentatively fits TRBD1 or TRBD2 (5 bases each). The ends were cut back, 1 base at V and 3 bases at J, with 15 bases in the middle. CDR3 length equals 16 residues. Germline V gives CDR1 SEHNR, CDR2 FQNEAQ (reference sequence). CDR3 loop: CASSLVRGTDEETQYF. Written as DNA, the CDR3 is TGTGCCAGCAGCTTAGTTCGGGGCACGGACGAAGAGACCCAGTACTTC.

The chain uses TRBV9 and TRBJ2-5; tentative D call: TRBD2 (5 bases). The V and J ends lost 0 bases and 1 base respectively, with 10 bases between them. The CDR3 contains 15 residues. CDR1 and CDR2 (germline): SGDLS, YYNGEE. CDR3 nucleotides: TGTGCCAGCAGCGTAGGGAGCGGCCGCCAAGAGACCCAGTACTTC. Translated: CASSVGSGRQETQYF.

The gene calls are TRBV2 and TRBJ1-1, with D possibly being TRBD1 (5 bases). The CDR3 is 14 residues long. Germline V gene sequence: CDR1 SNHLY, CDR2 FYNNEI. V lost 4 bases and J 5 bases, leaving 14 bases between the germline ends. CDR3 amino acids: CASSGSGYATEAFF. As DNA, the CDR3 is TGTGCCAGCAGTGGGTCAGGGTATGCGACTGAAGCTTTCTTT.

The V and J genes are TRBV6-5 and TRBJ2-2, with D perhaps matching TRBD1 or TRBD2 (6 bases each). Trimming stripped 6 bases from V and 5 bases from J, with 10 bases between. This CDR3 is 13 amino acids long. In germline, CDR1 is MNHEY, CDR2 SVGAGI. The CDR3 bases are TGTGCCAGCAGGGAGGGGGTTACCGGGGAGCTGTTTTTT. Residues: CASREGVTGELFF.

The V gene is TRBV15, the J gene TRBJ1-6; D ambiguous. The CDR3 extends over 13 amino acids. V was cut by 0 bases and J by 6 bases, with 3 bases left in between. The V gene's germline CDR1 is LNHNV and CDR2 YYDKDF (reference sequence). The CDR3 here is CATSRDFNSPLHF. CDR3 DNA sequence: TGTGCCACCAGCAGAGATTTTAATTCACCCCTCCACTTT.

This clone appeared a few times. The chain combines TRBV30 with TRBJ2-6; D not resolved. Between the trimmed V and J ends, which lost 5 bases and 4 bases, there was a span of 12 bases. Looked up from germline, CDR1 is GTSNPN and CDR2 is SVGIG (reference sequence). The CDR3 has 14 residues. The CDR3 DNA is TGTGCCTGGCAGACCATCTCGGGGGCCAACGTCCTGACTTTC. Its protein product is CAWQTISGANVLTF.

The rearrangement uses TRBV19 and TRBJ2-1; D may be TRBD1 (6 bases). The CDR3 length is 14 residues. Germline V gene sequence: CDR1 LNHDA, CDR2 SQIVND (reference sequence). V shed 7 bases and J shed 8 bases, with 18 bases lying between them. CDR3: CASTRIPGVDEQFF. The CDR3 DNA is TGTGCCAGTACCCGCATCCCAGGGGTTGATGAGCAGTTCTTC.